This T cell receptor beta chain came from a study of T cell repertoires in cytomegalovirus infection. Study background: It was the public TCR beta signatures that indicated both CMV infection and matching HLA type.

This clonotype appeared many times. What it binds is not known. Study-level findings and limits: It was HLA-C-restricted CMV-specific TCR beta clonotypes that dominated the response ex vivo. Carriage of CMV together with the relevant HLA was identifiable through cumulative public TCR beta family frequency.

CDR1 is LNHDA and CDR2 is SQIVND in the germline V gene (reference sequence). The CDR3 covers 14 residues. The ends were cut back, 5 bases at V and 0 bases at J, with 11 bases in the middle. Using its own MiXCR run on the reads, TCRdb lists one record per CDR3 protein. The profile covers 150,000 to 200,000 distinct CDR3 sequences, with about 28% appearing a single time and roughly 29% taken by the ten largest. The rearrangement joins TRBV19 to TRBJ2-7; tentatively, D is TRBD1 (6 bases). The sequenced material came from PBMCs. This sequence originates from a human donor in good health (CMV status not recorded). Some clones in this sample may be carry-over from other donors' samples. This CDR3 is CASSLQGDSYEQYF. The CDR3, as DNA: TGTGCCAGTAGTCTACAGGGAGACTCCTACGAGCAGTACTTC.